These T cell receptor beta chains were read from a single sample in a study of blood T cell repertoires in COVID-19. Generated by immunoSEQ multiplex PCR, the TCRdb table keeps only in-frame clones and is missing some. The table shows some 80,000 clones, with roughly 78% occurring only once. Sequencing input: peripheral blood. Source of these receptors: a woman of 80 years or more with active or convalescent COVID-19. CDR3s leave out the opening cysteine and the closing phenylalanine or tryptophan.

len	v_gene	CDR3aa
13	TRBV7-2	ASSFYSGPVDEQF
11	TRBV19	ASNPRGRGGYT
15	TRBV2	ASNWPTGDSLNYGYT
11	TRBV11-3	ASSPGTRREAF
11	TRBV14	ASSRALNTEAF
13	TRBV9	ASSVAGATNEKLF
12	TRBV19	ASSILGSSDTQY
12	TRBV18	ASSQGFPGNTIY
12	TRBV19	ASSIGQGAQPQH
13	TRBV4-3	ASSQVASGAYEQY
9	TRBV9	ASSDSGGYT
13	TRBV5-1	ASSFGLAGYNEQF
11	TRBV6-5	ASRRLALGELF
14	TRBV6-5	ASSLKGGSPSYEQY
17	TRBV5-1	ASSPRGLGGQANTGELF
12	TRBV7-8	ASSLASGPGTQY
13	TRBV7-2	ASSVDSRTGNTIY
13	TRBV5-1	ASSSIGPGNYEQY
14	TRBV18	ASSPQTGQGNYGYT
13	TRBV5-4	ASSSEDRGRDEQF
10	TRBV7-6	AGGGYTGELF
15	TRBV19	ASCPSGGLISYNEQF
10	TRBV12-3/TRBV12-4	ASSFSRRELD
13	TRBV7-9	ASSLPRGSTDTQY
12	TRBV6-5	AGKGQGMSNEQF
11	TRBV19	ASRRQGTTEAF
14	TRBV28	ASSQGGLGGNQPQH
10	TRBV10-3	AISLDSWGYT
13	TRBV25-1	ASSDSGVANEKLF
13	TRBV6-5	ASSLTSGGTYEQY
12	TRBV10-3	AISESGGGETQY
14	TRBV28	ASSPWAAGVVSEQY
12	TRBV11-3	ASSFSGVSYEQY
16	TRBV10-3	AISEAASGLSRTDTQY
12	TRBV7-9	ASSFGLGHYEQY
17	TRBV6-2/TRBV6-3	ASSNWKIESVQGMKTQY
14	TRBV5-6	ASSPLGQWGNTEAF
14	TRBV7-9	ASSLGHSYMNTEAF
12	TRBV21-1	ASSGTSLYNEQF
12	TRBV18	ASSPGTMQETQY
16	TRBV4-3	ASSQDRIGQNSNQPQH
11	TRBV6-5	ASKTGGLTQAF
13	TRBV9	ASSAPTGMNTEAF
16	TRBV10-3	AISESMTPGTNTGELF
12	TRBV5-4	ASSFATSWETQY
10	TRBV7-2	ASSLARGVEF
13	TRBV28	ASRQTTIGNQPQH
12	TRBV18	ASSPRLDTDTQY
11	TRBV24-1	ATGREREETQY